The next 25 T cell receptor beta chains were all read from a single sample in a study of cytomegalovirus exposure and HLA in healthy donors (dated by TCRdb to the late 2010s). The library was produced with the immunoSEQ multiplex PCR assay. For the multiplex PCR, a mixture combining 60 forward primers for TCR Vbeta segments and 13 reverse primers for TCR Jbeta segments was used. Not all clones reach the TCRdb copy of this immuneACCESS table, which keeps in-frame sequences only. Checked studies attribute under half of the gap to unresolved V genes and leave the rest unexplained. This sample's table has entries for 150,000 to 200,000 clones. The ten largest account for about 1.2% of the sample. Sequences were obtained from PBMCs. These receptors came from a woman aged 55-69 years in good health and CMV-seronegative.

V usage is TRBV4-3 and J usage is TRBJ1-2; TRBD1 matches at 7 bases. This CDR3 is 16 amino acids long. Germline-derived CDR1 and CDR2 are LGHNA and YSLEER. Trimming at V came to 1 base and at J to 4 bases, leaving 9 bases not matched to a gene. DNA of the CDR3: TGCGCCAGCAGCCAAGGAGAGGACAGGATTTTCTATGGCTACACCTTC. This gives the protein CASSQGEDRIFYGYTF.

The chain employs TRBV14 and TRBJ2-2; maybe TRBD1 (5 bases). The CDR3 has 15 residues. V was pared by 4 bases and J by 2 bases, with 11 bases between. Germline lookup yields CDR1 SGHDN and CDR2 FVKESK. Written as DNA, the CDR3 is TGTGCCAGCAGCCTTAGACAGTACAACACCGGGGAGCTGTTTTTT. It is translated as CASSLRQYNTGELFF.

This chain connects TRBV2 to TRBJ2-2; D gene unclear. CDR3 size: 13 residues. Looked up from germline, CDR1 is SNHLY and CDR2 is FYNNEI. The germline V and J ends were trimmed by 6 bases and 0 bases, with 5 bases remaining between them. CDR3 sequence reads: CASRDTNTGELFF. CDR3 coding DNA: TGTGCCAGCAGAGACACGAACACCGGGGAGCTGTTTTTT.

The chain recombines TRBV19 with TRBJ2-1; 7 positions agree with TRBD1. The ends lost 5 bases at V and 5 bases at J; junction bases unmatched: 6. The CDR3 sequence is 14 residues long. Germline V CDR1 and CDR2: LNHDA, SQIVND (reference sequence). The CDR3 sequence: CASSPTGIHNEQFF. CDR3 DNA sequence: TGTGCCAGTAGTCCGACAGGGATTCACAATGAGCAGTTCTTC. Using reference TRBV19 and TRBJ2-1 for the parts outside the CDR3, the full variable domain is DGGITQSPKYLFRKEGQNVTLSCEQNLNHDAMYWYRQDPGQGLRLIYYSQIVNDFQKGDIAEGYSVSREKKESFPLTVTSAQKNPTAFYLCASSPTGIHNEQFFGPGTRLTVL.

The gene calls are TRBV5-1 and TRBJ2-3; D is undetermined. The CDR3 contains 14 residues. CDR1 is SGHRS, CDR2 YFSETQ, per germline. V lost 0 bases and J lost 2, with 7 bases in between. CDR3 DNA sequence: TGCGCCAGCAGCTTGGCGCAGTCCACAGATACGCAGTATTTT. This gives the protein CASSLAQSTDTQYF.

The chain recombines TRBV9 with TRBJ1-5; 9 bases agree with TRBD1. Germline V gene sequence: CDR1 SGDLS, CDR2 YYNGEE. The CDR3 is 15 amino acids. The V and J ends lost 4 bases and 1 base, in that order; junction bases with no gene match: 3. The CDR3 is CASSSGQGSNQPQHF. CDR3 bases: TGTGCCAGCAGCTCGGGACAGGGAAGCAATCAGCCCCAGCATTTT.

This chain uses TRBV5-6 with TRBJ1-6, with no clear D. Looked up from germline, CDR1 is SGHDT and CDR2 is YYEEEE. V gave up 1 base and J gave up 8 bases, with 13 bases separating them. The CDR3 has 15 residues. The CDR3 sequence is CASSLRAGLDSPLHF. The CDR3 nucleotides are TGTGCCAGCAGCTTGCGGGCGGGGTTGGATTCACCCCTCCACTTT.

The rearrangement uses TRBV6-1 and TRBJ2-1, with 9 bases matching TRBD1. Germline assignment: CDR1 MNHNS and CDR2 SASEGT. The CDR3 is made up of 15 amino acids. The V and J ends lost 3 bases and 4 bases, in that order; junction bases with no gene match: 4. The CDR3 nucleotides are TGTGCCAGCAGTGAGTGGGGACAGGGATACAATGAGCAGTTCTTC. It specifies CASSEWGQGYNEQFF.

The rearrangement joins TRBV19 to TRBJ2-6, with TRBD1 matching 9 bases. V shed 3 bases, J shed 0 bases, and the junction held 6 bases outside the gene matches. Germline CDR1 reads LNHDA; CDR2 reads SQIVND (reference sequence). The CDR3 has 18 residues. The CDR3 is CASSILTGGGSGANVLTF. The CDR3 DNA follows: TGTGCCAGTAGTATCTTGACAGGGGGGGGCTCTGGGGCCAACGTCCTGACTTTC.

This chain links TRBV4-1 with TRBJ1-1, with 9 bases that match TRBD1. CDR1 MGHRA and CDR2 YSYEKL come from the germline V gene. V shed 1 base and J 11 bases; nucleotides not matched to a gene: 5. The CDR3 length is 13 residues. CDR3 residues: CASSQGDRETAFF. In DNA, the CDR3 is TGCGCCAGCAGCCAAGGGGACAGGGAAACGGCTTTCTTT.

The rearrangement joins TRBV9 to TRBJ2-1, with 10 bases aligning to TRBD1. The V gene end was trimmed by 0 bases and the J gene end by 5 bases; junction bases not matched to a gene: 2. Germline V CDR1 and CDR2: SGDLS, YYNGEE. The CDR3 consists of 15 residues. The CDR3 loop is CASSVEGTGDNEQFF. The CDR3 nucleotides are TGTGCCAGCAGCGTAGAAGGGACAGGGGACAATGAGCAGTTCTTC.

The chain employs TRBV7-3 and TRBJ2-7, with 7 positions matching TRBD1. Per the germline V gene, CDR1 is SGHTA and CDR2 is FQGTGA. J lost 0 bases, V lost 5 bases, and 10 bases had no gene match. The CDR3 extends over 16 amino acids. The CDR3 bases are TGTGCCAGCAGCCCCGATGGGACAGTGTCCTCCTACGAGCAGTACTTC. The encoded protein is CASSPDGTVSSYEQYF.

This sequence joins TRBV19 and TRBJ1-6; a possible D gene is TRBD1 (6 bases). The CDR3 runs to 15 residues. V lost 6 bases to trimming and J lost 3 bases, with 12 bases between them. The germline CDR1 and CDR2 sequences are LNHDA and SQIVND (reference sequence). The CDR3 loop reads CASRGGAIYNSPLHF. The CDR3 nucleotides are TGTGCCAGTAGAGGGGGGGCGATCTATAATTCACCCCTCCACTTT.

As concerns this clone: Other DNA variants within this sample encode the same CDR3. The rearrangement joins TRBV30 to TRBJ1-1, with TRBD1 matching over 8 bases. Trimming took 3 bases from V and 2 from J; bases not matched to a gene: 2. The CDR3 loop spans 13 amino acids. Germline CDR1 GTSNPN, CDR2 SVGIG (reference sequence). The CDR3 protein is CAWSGQGNTEAFF. The DNA for the CDR3 is TGTGCCTGGAGCGGACAGGGTAACACTGAAGCTTTCTTT.

The chain uses TRBV18 and TRBJ2-7; D is perhaps TRBD2 (6 bases). Trimming removed 3 bases at V and 7 bases at J, with 16 bases between. This CDR3 spans 14 amino acids. Germline V gene lookup returns CDR1 KGHSH and CDR2 LQKENI. CDR3 coding DNA: TGTGCCAGCTCACCCCTCCAAGGGGCGGGGGAGCAGTACTTC. Translating it yields CASSPLQGAGEQYF.

V gene TRBV6-5 combines with J gene TRBJ2-7; TRBD1 agrees at 12 bases. The V gene's germline CDR1 is MNHEY and CDR2 SVGAGI. V was pared by 8 bases and J by 3 bases, with 5 bases of the junction left unmatched. The length of the CDR3 is 14 residues. The CDR3 nucleotides read TGTGCCAGCTCCGGGACAGGGGGCTTCTACGAGCAGTACTTC. This translates into CASSGTGGFYEQYF.

V gene TRBV2 combines with J gene TRBJ2-3; 7 nucleotides agree with TRBD1. Germline V gives CDR1 SNHLY, CDR2 FYNNEI. This CDR3 has 11 residues. Unmatched junction bases numbered 2, after V lost 11 bases and J lost 3 bases. The CDR3: CASQGTDTQYF. The CDR3, as DNA: TGTGCCTCACAGGGGACAGATACGCAGTATTTT.

V usage is TRBV18 and J usage is TRBJ1-5, with 7 bases that match TRBD1. V shed 3 bases and J 3 bases; nucleotides not matched to a gene: 2. Looked up from germline, CDR1 is KGHSH and CDR2 is LQKENI. The CDR3 is made up of 14 amino acids. CDR3 nucleotides: TGTGCCAGCTCACCGGGACAGACCAATCAGCCCCAGCATTTT. Amino acid sequence: CASSPGQTNQPQHF.

V gene TRBV27 combines with J gene TRBJ2-3; 11 positions match TRBD2. The trim removed 2 bases at V and 2 bases at J, leaving 15 bases unmatched. CDR1 is MNHEY and CDR2 is SMNVEV in the germline V gene (reference sequence). The CDR3 totals 20 residues. Here the CDR3 reads CASSLRVRLAGGYPTDTQYF. As DNA, the CDR3 is TGTGCCAGCAGTTTACGGGTCCGGCTAGCGGGGGGTTACCCCACAGATACGCAGTATTTT.

The V gene is TRBV6-4, the J gene TRBJ2-5; TRBD1 might be the D (6 bases). Trimming took 4 bases from V and 1 from J, leaving 13 bases between them. The CDR3 length is 15 residues. Looked up from germline, CDR1 is MRHNA and CDR2 is SNTAGT. The CDR3 DNA reads TGTGCCAGCAGTGGCCCCCAACAGGGCCAAGAGACCCAGTACTTC. It encodes CASSGPQQGQETQYF.

The chain couples TRBV6-5 to TRBJ1-1; the D gene is possibly TRBD1 (6 bases). V shed 0 bases and J shed 4 bases, with 9 bases lying between them. CDR3 size: 14 residues. Looked up from germline, CDR1 is MNHEY and CDR2 is SVGAGI. CDR3 protein: CASSYSTQGTEAFF. The CDR3 DNA is TGTGCCAGCAGTTACTCGACACAGGGCACTGAAGCTTTCTTT.

The chain joins TRBV6-1 to TRBJ1-5, with D maybe TRBD1 (5 bases). The CDR3 loop spans 14 amino acids. Germline V lookup: CDR1 MNHNS, CDR2 SASEGT. V gave up 6 bases and J gave up 0 bases, with 9 bases separating them. The CDR3: CASRTDYSNQPQHF. CDR3 nucleotides: TGTGCCAGCAGGACAGATTATAGCAATCAGCCCCAGCATTTT.

V usage is TRBV29-1 and J usage is TRBJ1-1, with a weak D call TRBD1 (5 bases). Trimming removed 3 bases from V and 5 bases from J, with 19 bases in between. Germline CDR1 is SQVTM and CDR2 is ANQGSEA. The CDR3 spans 15 residues. The CDR3 sequence: CSVDSRGFGQTEAFF. In DNA form, the CDR3 reads TGCAGCGTTGATTCAAGGGGTTTTGGTCAAACTGAAGCTTTCTTT.

The rearrangement joins TRBV5-1 to TRBJ2-5; tentative D call: TRBD1 (6 bases). The J call may not be correct, given that the DNA end is closer to TRBJ2-7. This CDR3 has 14 amino acids. From germline, CDR1 is SGHRS and CDR2 YFSETQ. This CDR3 is CASRHATGTYEQYF. CDR3 sequence (DNA): TGCGCCAGCAGGCATGCGACAGGTACCTACGAGCAGTACTTC.

The V gene is TRBV6-5, the J gene TRBJ2-2, with 14 bases matching TRBD2. Looked up from germline, CDR1 is MNHEY and CDR2 is SVGAGI. The CDR3 runs 15 residues. Trimming cost V 6 bases and J 5 bases; bases outside gene matches: 2. DNA for the CDR3: TGTGCCAGCAGACGGACTAGCGGGAGGACCGGGGAGCTGTTTTTT. Translating it yields CASRRTSGRTGELFF.